A single sample is the source of the 25 T cell receptor beta chains below, sequenced in a study of blood T cell repertoires in COVID-19. Some clones are missing from TCRdb's copy, which holds only in-frame ones; the method was immunoSEQ multiplex PCR. The table lists roughly 150,000 clones, around 85% of them singletons. Sequencing used peripheral blood. The receptors stem from a man at least 80 years old with COVID-19, enrolled during active disease.

V usage is TRBV7-9 and J usage is TRBJ1-1; D perhaps matches TRBD1 (5 bases). Germline V gene sequence: CDR1 SEHNR, CDR2 FQNEAQ (reference sequence). Trimming cost V 3 bases and J 0 bases, with 8 bases left between them. The CDR3 runs 14 residues. CDR3 sequence: CASSFGAVNTEAFF. The CDR3 DNA reads TGTGCCAGCAGCTTTGGGGCGGTGAACACTGAAGCTTTCTTT.

This chain uses TRBV5-4 with TRBJ1-4; TRBD1 is a possible D gene (5 bases). The CDR3 has 15 amino acids. V was pared by 4 bases and J by 5 bases, with 15 bases between. The germline CDR1 and CDR2 sequences are SGHNT and YYREEE (reference sequence). DNA for the CDR3: TGTGCCAGCAGCCGAGCAGGGTTGGGGAATGAAAAACTGTTTTTT. It translates to CASSRAGLGNEKLFF.

The CDR3 DNA is TGTGCCAGCAGCCAGAGGACAGGGTCCGAAGCTTTCTTT. It translates to CASSQRTGSEAFF. The chain couples TRBV3-1 (or the pseudogene TRBV3-2) to TRBJ1-1; TRBD1 agrees at 8 bases. The CDR3 is 13 residues long. The germline gives CDR1 LGHDT, CDR2 YNNKEL (reference sequence). V was pared by 3 bases and J by 8 bases, with 5 bases of the junction left unmatched.

The chain recombines TRBV5-8 with TRBJ2-3; D call uncertain. CDR3 length equals 15 residues. The germline V gene encodes CDR1 SGHTS and CDR2 YDEGEE. Trimming stripped 0 bases from V and 11 bases from J, with 19 bases between. The DNA of the CDR3 is TGTGCCAGCAGCTTGGGGCAGAGAGGCACCAGCGAGCAGTATTTT. Residues: CASSLGQRGTSEQYF.

J is TRBJ2-3 and V is TRBV3-1 (or the pseudogene TRBV3-2), with TRBD2 matching 14 bases. In germline, CDR1 is LGHDT, CDR2 YNNKEL (reference sequence). Trimming at V came to 4 bases and at J to 5 bases, leaving 5 bases not matched to a gene. The CDR3 loop spans 16 amino acids. CDR3 amino acids: CASSPWGLAGEDTQYF. DNA for the CDR3: TGTGCCAGCAGCCCCTGGGGACTAGCGGGGGAAGATACGCAGTATTTT.

The genes are TRBV2 and TRBJ1-5, with D perhaps TRBD1 (5 bases). V lost 5 bases and J 0 bases, leaving 20 bases between the germline ends. The length of the CDR3 is 18 residues. Germline V gene data show CDR1 as SNHLY and CDR2 as FYNNEI. The CDR3 DNA reads as TGTGCCAGCAGTTCCGAGGGAGGGGACCTATATAGCAATCAGCCCCAGCATTTT. Protein sequence: CASSSEGGDLYSNQPQHF.

The V gene is TRBV5-4, the J gene TRBJ2-7; 9 nucleotides match TRBD2. Germline V CDR1 and CDR2: SGHNT, YYREEE (reference sequence). This CDR3 has 14 residues. The ends lost 5 bases at V and 5 bases at J; junction bases unmatched: 8. CDR3 DNA: TGTGCCAGCAGGGCCGCTAGCGGGGACGACGAGCAGTACTTC. Protein sequence: CASRAASGDDEQYF.

The chain employs TRBV2 and TRBJ1-6; D is uncertain. The CDR3 is 15 amino acids. Germline V gene data show CDR1 as SNHLY and CDR2 as FYNNEI. V was shortened by 7 bases and J by 10 bases, with 20 bases between the two germline ends. The DNA of the CDR3 is TGTGCCAGCACCGAAGTACGGGTGGTAGGCTCACCCCTCCACTTT. Translated, it gives CASTEVRVVGSPLHF.

The rearrangement links TRBV6-5 to TRBJ1-1; 9 bases agree with TRBD1. This CDR3 spans 15 amino acids. CDR1 is MNHEY and CDR2 is SVGAGI in the germline V gene. The trim removed 9 bases at V and 7 bases at J, leaving 15 bases unmatched. CDR3: CASQGQGGRNVEAFF. CDR3 in DNA: TGTGCCAGTCAGGGACAGGGTGGACGGAACGTTGAAGCTTTCTTT.

The table lists this clone with a few counts. This chain uses TRBV11-2 with TRBJ1-3; D uncertain. V lost 1 base and J 9 bases, leaving 7 bases between the germline ends. CDR3 length: 12 amino acids. Germline assignment: CDR1 SGHAT and CDR2 FQNNGV. The CDR3 region is CASSLVKPTIYF. CDR3 DNA: TGTGCCAGCAGCTTAGTCAAGCCCACCATATATTTT.

V is TRBV2 and J is TRBJ2-7; TRBD1 agrees at 9 bases. Germline V gene sequence: CDR1 SNHLY, CDR2 FYNNEI. The CDR3 loop spans 13 amino acids. V lost 5 bases, J lost 5 bases, and 4 bases stayed unmatched. The CDR3 bases are TGTGCCAGCAGTCGACAGGGGGAAGACGAGCAGTACTTC. It codes for CASSRQGEDEQYF.

CDR3 residues: CASAKTAQSSYNEQFF. The CDR3 nucleotides read TGTGCCAGCGCGAAGACAGCCCAAAGCTCCTACAATGAGCAGTTCTTC. V is TRBV5-4 and J is TRBJ2-1; D may be TRBD1 (5 bases). Looked up from germline, CDR1 is SGHNT and CDR2 is YYREEE (reference sequence). The CDR3 has 16 residues. V lost 7 bases and J 0 bases, leaving 17 bases between the germline ends.

The rearrangement uses TRBV19 and TRBJ1-2; maybe TRBD1 (6 bases). Germline V gene sequence: CDR1 LNHDA, CDR2 SQIVND (reference sequence). V was shortened by 4 bases and J by 6 bases, with 15 bases between the two germline ends. The CDR3 loop spans 14 amino acids. Here the CDR3 DNA reads TGTGCCAGTAGTACCTTCGGGACACGGGATGGCTACACCTTC. Encoded protein: CASSTFGTRDGYTF.

This chain connects TRBV29-1 to TRBJ1-1, with 7 nucleotides matching TRBD1. Trimming removed 6 bases from V and 1 base from J; junction bases left unmatched: 14. CDR1 is SQVTM and CDR2 is ANQGSEA in the germline V gene. The CDR3 contains 16 residues. This chain's CDR3 is CSVSPGQSRGNTEAFF. As DNA, the CDR3 is TGCAGCGTGAGCCCGGGACAGTCTCGGGGGAACACTGAAGCTTTCTTT. The full variable domain, completed using reference TRBV29-1 and TRBJ1-1, is SAVISQKPSRDICQRGTSLTIQCQVDSQVTMMFWYRQQPGQSLTLIATANQGSEATYESGFVIDKFPISRPNLTFSTLTVSNMSPEDSSIYLCSVSPGQSRGNTEAFFGQGTRLTVV.

The chain couples TRBV9 to TRBJ2-3; D is possibly TRBD2 (5 bases). This CDR3 region has 15 residues. V gave up 3 bases and J gave up 0 bases, with 11 bases separating them. Germline CDR1 reads SGDLS; CDR2 reads YYNGEE. In DNA form, the CDR3 reads TGTGCCAGCAGCGACCGGGGTGCTAGCACAGATACGCAGTATTTT. Its translation is CASSDRGASTDTQYF.

This chain joins TRBV12-5 and TRBJ2-1; D is perhaps TRBD2 (5 bases). Germline lookup yields CDR1 LGHNT and CDR2 FRNRAP. With 7 bases removed from V and 4 bases from J, the gap between germline ends came to 11 bases. CDR3 length: 13 residues. The CDR3 reads CASEPRGYNEQFF. In DNA form, the CDR3 reads TGTGCTAGTGAACCCCGAGGGTACAATGAGCAGTTCTTC. Full variable domain (missing parts from reference TRBV12-5 and TRBJ2-1): DARVTQTPRHKVTEMGQEVTMRCQPILGHNTVFWYRQTMMQGLELLAYFRNRAPLDDSGMPKDRFSAEMPDATLATLKIQPSEPRDSAVYFCASEPRGYNEQFFGPGTRLTVL.

The chain combines TRBV7-9 with TRBJ2-1; TRBD2 matches 13 bases. The CDR3 contains 15 residues. V shed 6 bases, J shed 7 bases, and the junction held 6 bases outside the gene matches. CDR1 and CDR2 from the germline V gene are SEHNR and FQNEAQ (reference sequence). CDR3 coding DNA: TGTGCCAGCAGTACACTAGCGGGGGGGGAAAATGAGCAGTTCTTC. Encoded protein: CASSTLAGGENEQFF.

The rearrangement links TRBV7-9 to TRBJ1-2; 9 nucleotides align to TRBD1. The junction had 3 bases not matched to a gene; V was cut back by 7 bases and J by 6 bases. Looked up from germline, CDR1 is SEHNR and CDR2 is FQNEAQ (reference sequence). This CDR3 has 12 residues. CDR3 loop: CASIGQGNGYTF. The CDR3 coding sequence is TGTGCCAGCATCGGACAGGGGAATGGCTACACCTTC.

The chain has TRBV15 and TRBJ1-5, with D uncertain. V lost 0 bases and J lost 0, with 9 bases in between. The CDR3 contains 16 residues. Germline V lookup: CDR1 LNHNV, CDR2 YYDKDF (reference sequence). The CDR3 sequence is CATSRDVGFSNQPQHF. The CDR3 DNA reads TGTGCCACCAGCAGAGATGTCGGTTTTAGCAATCAGCCCCAGCATTTT.

The chain joins TRBV6-1 to TRBJ2-5, with D uncertain. V lost 3 bases and J lost 3, with 11 bases in between. The length of the CDR3 is 14 residues. CDR1 and CDR2 from the germline V gene are MNHNS and SASEGT. The CDR3 loop is CASSEYQAKETQYF. In nucleotides, the CDR3 is TGTGCCAGCAGTGAGTATCAGGCCAAAGAGACCCAGTACTTC.

This rearrangement joins TRBV18 to TRBJ1-1; D possibly corresponds to TRBD1 (6 bases). Germline CDR1 reads KGHSH; CDR2 reads LQKENI. With 6 bases removed from V and 4 bases from J, the gap between germline ends came to 15 bases. The CDR3 extends over 14 amino acids. For the CDR3, the DNA is TGTGCCAGCTCCAGGGGAGGGCGAGGCACTGAAGCTTTCTTT. As protein: CASSRGGRGTEAFF.

The chain is built from TRBV25-1 and TRBJ2-3, with 7 bases aligning to TRBD1. Germline values: CDR1 MGHDK, CDR2 SYGVNS. With 9 bases clipped from V and 7 bases from J, the junction kept 13 bases outside the gene matches. The CDR3 is 14 residues long. CDR3 amino acids: CASAQGQNSNTQYF. CDR3 bases: TGTGCCAGTGCACAGGGACAGAATTCGAATACGCAGTATTTT.

The V gene is TRBV6-6, the J gene TRBJ1-2; D unclear. Looked up from germline, CDR1 is MNHNY and CDR2 is SVGAGI (reference sequence). The V end was cut by 4 bases, the J end by 3 bases, with 15 bases between. This CDR3 has 15 amino acids. The CDR3 DNA sequence: TGTGCCAGCAGTTCGGAGACGGGAGGGTACTATGGCTACACCTTC. This gives the protein CASSSETGGYYGYTF.

V usage is TRBV11-3 and J usage is TRBJ1-1, with D uncertain. CDR1 is SGHNT, CDR2 YENEEA, per germline. Deletions cut 0 bases from V and 5 bases from J, with 13 bases between. This CDR3 has 15 amino acids. In DNA form, the CDR3 reads TGTGCCAGCAGCTTAGACGGTCCGGGTCGAACTGAAGCTTTCTTT. Translation gives CASSLDGPGRTEAFF.

V is TRBV7-8 and J is TRBJ2-3; maybe TRBD1 (5 bases). V lost 1 base to trimming and J lost 3 bases, with 8 bases between them. CDR1 SGHVS and CDR2 FQNEAQ come from the germline V gene. This CDR3 is built from 14 residues. CDR3 loop: CASSLVGATDTQYF. The CDR3 region has the DNA TGTGCCAGCAGCTTAGTAGGGGCTACAGATACGCAGTATTTT.